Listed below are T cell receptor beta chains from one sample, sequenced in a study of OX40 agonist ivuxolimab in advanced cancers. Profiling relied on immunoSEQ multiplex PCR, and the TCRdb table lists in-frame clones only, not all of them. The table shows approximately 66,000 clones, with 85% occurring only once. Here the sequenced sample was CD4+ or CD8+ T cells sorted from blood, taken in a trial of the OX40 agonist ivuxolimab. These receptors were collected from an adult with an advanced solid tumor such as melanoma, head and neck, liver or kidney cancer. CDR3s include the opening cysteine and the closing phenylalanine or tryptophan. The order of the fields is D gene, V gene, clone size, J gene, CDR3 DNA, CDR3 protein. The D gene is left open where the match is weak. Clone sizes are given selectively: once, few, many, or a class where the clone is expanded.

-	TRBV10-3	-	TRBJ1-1	TGTGCCATCAGTGAGATGGGGGCTGAAGCTTTCTTT	CAISEMGAEAFF
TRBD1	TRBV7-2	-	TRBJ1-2	TGTGCCAGCAGCCAACGGGACAGGGATGGCTACACCTTC	CASSQRDRDGYTF
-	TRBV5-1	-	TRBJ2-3	TGCGCCAGCAGCTTGGAGTACTCCACAGATACGCAGTATTTT	CASSLEYSTDTQYF
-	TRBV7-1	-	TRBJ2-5	TGTGCCAGCAGCCAGGGTTGGGAGACCCAGTACTTC	CASSQGWETQYF
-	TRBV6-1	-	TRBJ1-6	TGTGCCAGCAGATTAACAGGGTCGGGGAATTCACCCCTCCACTTT	CASRLTGSGNSPLHF
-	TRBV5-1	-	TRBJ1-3	TGCGCCAGCAGCTTGGAGGTAGGGACTGGAAACACCATATATTTT	CASSLEVGTGNTIYF
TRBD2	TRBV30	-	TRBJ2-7	TGTGCCTGGGGACTAGCGATCTCCTACGAGCAGTACTTC	CAWGLAISYEQYF
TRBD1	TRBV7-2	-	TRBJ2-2	TGTGCCAGCAGAGGGACAGGGTCCCACACCGGGGAGCTGTTTTTT	CASRGTGSHTGELFF
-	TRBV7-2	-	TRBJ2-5	TGTGCCAGCAGCTTATATCATGACAGGCGGCGGGAGACCCAGTACTTC	CASSLYHDRRRETQYF
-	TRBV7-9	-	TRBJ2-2	TGTGCCAGCAGCAGCCGGGGCGGGGAGCTGTTTTTT	CASSSRGGELFF
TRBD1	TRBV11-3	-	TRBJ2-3	TGTGCCAGCAGCCTACAGGGGGCCGGCACAGATACGCAGTATTTT	CASSLQGAGTDTQYF
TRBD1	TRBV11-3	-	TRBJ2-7	TGTGCCAGCAGCCCGGGACAGGGCTTTTTCGGGAATTCTGACGAGCAGTACTTC	CASSPGQGFFGNSDEQYF
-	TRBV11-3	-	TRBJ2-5	TGTGCCAGCAGCTTTCCGAGGGGCCTGGGGACCCAGTACTTC	CASSFPRGLGTQYF
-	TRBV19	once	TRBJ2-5	TGTGCCAGTGCCCCCCACGCCCAGGGACTGGAGACCCAGTACTTC	CASAPHAQGLETQYF
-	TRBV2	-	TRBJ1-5	TGTGCCAGCGGGGTACAGCCCCAGCATTTT	CASGVQPQHF
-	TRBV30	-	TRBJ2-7	TGTGCCTGGAGTGTACTAACCGAGCAGTACTTC	CAWSVLTEQYF
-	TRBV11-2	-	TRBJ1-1	TGTGCCAGCAGCTTAGATAAGAGGACAGCAGAAGCTTTCTTT	CASSLDKRTAEAFF
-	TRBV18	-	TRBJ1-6	TGTGCCAGCTCACCGGGCACAGTGGATAATTCACCCCTCCACTTT	CASSPGTVDNSPLHF